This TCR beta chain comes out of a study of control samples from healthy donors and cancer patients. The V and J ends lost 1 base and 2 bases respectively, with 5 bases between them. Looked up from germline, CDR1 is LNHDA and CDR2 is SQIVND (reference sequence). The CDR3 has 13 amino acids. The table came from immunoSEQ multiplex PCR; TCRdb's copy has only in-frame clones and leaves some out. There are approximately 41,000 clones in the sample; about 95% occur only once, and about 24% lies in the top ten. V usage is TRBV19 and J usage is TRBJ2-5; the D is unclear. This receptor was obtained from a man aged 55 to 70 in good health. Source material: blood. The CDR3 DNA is TGTGCCAGTAGTATAGCGGGTCAAGAGACCCAGTACTTC. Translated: CASSIAGQETQYF. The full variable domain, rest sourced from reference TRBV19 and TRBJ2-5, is DGGITQSPKYLFRKEGQNVTLSCEQNLNHDAMYWYRQDPGQGLRLIYYSQIVNDFQKGDIAEGYSVSREKKESFPLTVTSAQKNPTAFYLCASSIAGQETQYFGPGTRLLVL.